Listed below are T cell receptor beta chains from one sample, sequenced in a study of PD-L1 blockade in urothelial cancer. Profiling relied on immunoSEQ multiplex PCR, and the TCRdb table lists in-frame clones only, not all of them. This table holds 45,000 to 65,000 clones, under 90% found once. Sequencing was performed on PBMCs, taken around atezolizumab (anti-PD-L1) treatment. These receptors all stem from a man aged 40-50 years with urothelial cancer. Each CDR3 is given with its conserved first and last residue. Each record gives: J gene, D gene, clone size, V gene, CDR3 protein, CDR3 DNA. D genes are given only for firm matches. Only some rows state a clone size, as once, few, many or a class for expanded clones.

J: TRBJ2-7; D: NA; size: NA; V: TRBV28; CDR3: CASSTRGLPLSYEQYF; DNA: TGTGCCAGCAGCACCCGGGGTCTCCCCCTATCCTACGAGCAGTACTTC
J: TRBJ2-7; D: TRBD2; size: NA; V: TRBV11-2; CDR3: CASSLFGRSYEQYF; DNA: TGTGCCAGCAGCTTATTCGGGAGGTCCTACGAGCAGTACTTC
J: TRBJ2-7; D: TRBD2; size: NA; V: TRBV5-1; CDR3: CASSLRQTGGEQYF; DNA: TGCGCCAGCAGCTTGCGCCAGACGGGGGGCGAGCAGTACTTC
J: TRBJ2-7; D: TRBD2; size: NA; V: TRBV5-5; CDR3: CASSLTPLAGSSYEQYF; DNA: TGTGCCAGCAGCTTGACACCCCTAGCGGGGAGCTCCTACGAGCAGTACTTC
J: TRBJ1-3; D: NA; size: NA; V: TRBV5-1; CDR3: CASSFNRAGNTIYF; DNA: TGCGCCAGCAGCTTCAACAGGGCCGGAAACACCATATATTTT
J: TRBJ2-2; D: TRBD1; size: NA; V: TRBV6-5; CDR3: CAIQGRYGGELFF; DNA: TGTGCCATACAGGGGCGGTACGGCGGGGAGCTGTTTTTT
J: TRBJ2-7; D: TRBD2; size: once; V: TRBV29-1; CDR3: CSATLAGDLKQYF; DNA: TGCAGCGCCACTCTAGCGGGAGACCTGAAGCAGTACTTC
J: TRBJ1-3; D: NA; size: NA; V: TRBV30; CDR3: CAWSEGVGNTIYF; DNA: TGTGCCTGGAGTGAAGGAGTTGGAAACACCATATATTTT
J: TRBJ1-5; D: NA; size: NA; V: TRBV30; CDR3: CAWSQMANQPQHF; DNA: TGTGCCTGGAGCCAAATGGCCAATCAGCCCCAGCATTTT
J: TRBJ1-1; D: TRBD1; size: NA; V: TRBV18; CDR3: CASSQQTGKAEAFF; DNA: TGTGCCAGCTCACAACAGACAGGGAAGGCTGAAGCTTTCTTT
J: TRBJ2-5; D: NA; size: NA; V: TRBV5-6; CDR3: CASRDLGQETQYF; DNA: TGTGCCAGCAGGGACTTGGGGCAAGAGACCCAGTACTTC
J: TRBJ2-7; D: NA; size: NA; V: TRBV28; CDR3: CASSLSGNYEQYF; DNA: TGTGCCAGCAGTTTATCAGGGAACTACGAGCAGTACTTC
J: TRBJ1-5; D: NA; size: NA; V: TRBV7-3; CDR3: CASSLARERVNQPQHF; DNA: TGTGCCAGCAGCTTAGCCAGGGAACGGGTCAATCAGCCCCAGCATTTT
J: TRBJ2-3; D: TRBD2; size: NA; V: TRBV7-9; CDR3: CASSLVVGSGSSTDTQYF; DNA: TGTGCCAGCAGCTTAGTCGTCGGTAGCGGGAGCTCCACAGATACGCAGTATTTT
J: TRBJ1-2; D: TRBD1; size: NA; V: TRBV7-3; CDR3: CASSRDRGYGYTF; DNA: TGTGCCAGCAGCCGGGACAGGGGCTATGGCTACACCTTC
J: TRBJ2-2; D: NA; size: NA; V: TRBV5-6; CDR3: CASSSNTGELFF; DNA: TGTGCCAGCAGCTCAAACACCGGGGAGCTGTTTTTT
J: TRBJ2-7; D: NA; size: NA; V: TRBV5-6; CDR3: CASSLAHYEQYF; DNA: TGTGCCAGCAGCTTGGCCCACTACGAGCAGTACTTC
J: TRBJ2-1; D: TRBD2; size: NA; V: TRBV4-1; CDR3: CASSQDYQEGRTASGIRMEQFF; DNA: TGCGCCAGCAGCCAAGATTACCAAGAAGGGAGGACGGCTAGCGGGATAAGGATGGAGCAGTTCTTC
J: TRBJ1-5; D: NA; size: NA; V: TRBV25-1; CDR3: CASSEEGPQPQHF; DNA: TGTGCCAGCAGTGAAGAGGGTCCTCAGCCCCAGCATTTT